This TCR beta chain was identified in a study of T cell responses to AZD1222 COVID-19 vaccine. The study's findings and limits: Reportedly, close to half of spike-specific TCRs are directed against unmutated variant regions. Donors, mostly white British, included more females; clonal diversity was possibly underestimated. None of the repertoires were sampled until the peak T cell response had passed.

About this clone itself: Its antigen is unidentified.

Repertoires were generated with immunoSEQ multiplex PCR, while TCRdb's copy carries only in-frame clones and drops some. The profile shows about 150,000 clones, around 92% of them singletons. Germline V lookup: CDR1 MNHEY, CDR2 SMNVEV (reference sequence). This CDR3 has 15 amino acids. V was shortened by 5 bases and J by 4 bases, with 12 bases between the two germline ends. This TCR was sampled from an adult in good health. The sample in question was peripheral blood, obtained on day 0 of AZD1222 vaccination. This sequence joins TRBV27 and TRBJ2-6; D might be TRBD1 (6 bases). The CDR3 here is CASSHRVGGANVLTF. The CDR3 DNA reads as TGTGCCAGCAGTCACAGGGTTGGCGGGGCCAACGTCCTGACTTTC.